The following is a T cell receptor (beta chain) sequence with its context. This entry is derived from a study of human T cells and chemical hapten exposure. Whole-study context: Yields of TCR per sample differed, chiefly owing to small differences in pooled library volume.

The sample's time point: patch test 1, 2 weeks after DPC sensitization. Treatment in this sample: therapeutic diphenylcyclopropenone sensitization with weekly scalp DPC. Sequencing started from total RNA isolated from unfractionated whole blood. In the original workflow: A per-sample median of roughly 100,000 TCRs was observed, with a range of about 20,000 to 700,000. A single record per CDR3 protein comes from TCRdb applying MiXCR to the RACE reads. The V and J calls here are based on TCRdb, not the publication. The repertoire includes some 400,000 distinct CDR3 sequences, approximately 5.1% of them detected once, and roughly 2.4% sits in the top ten. Per germline, CDR1 SQVTM and CDR2 ANQGSEA. This CDR3 comprises 16 residues. V lost 5 bases and J lost 3; bases outside the gene matches: 11.

Sequencing used whole blood, obtained in connection with sensitization to the hapten diphenylcyclopropenone (DPC). This sequence joins TRBV29-1 and TRBJ2-7, with 12 bases that match TRBD1. This receptor was taken from a woman aged 50 to 65 with alopecia areata. Some clones in this sample may be carry-over from other donors' samples. The CDR3 nucleotides are TGCAGCGTTTCTCCCGGGACAGGGGGCGCGAACTACGAGCAGTACTTC. Translation: CSVSPGTGGANYEQYF.